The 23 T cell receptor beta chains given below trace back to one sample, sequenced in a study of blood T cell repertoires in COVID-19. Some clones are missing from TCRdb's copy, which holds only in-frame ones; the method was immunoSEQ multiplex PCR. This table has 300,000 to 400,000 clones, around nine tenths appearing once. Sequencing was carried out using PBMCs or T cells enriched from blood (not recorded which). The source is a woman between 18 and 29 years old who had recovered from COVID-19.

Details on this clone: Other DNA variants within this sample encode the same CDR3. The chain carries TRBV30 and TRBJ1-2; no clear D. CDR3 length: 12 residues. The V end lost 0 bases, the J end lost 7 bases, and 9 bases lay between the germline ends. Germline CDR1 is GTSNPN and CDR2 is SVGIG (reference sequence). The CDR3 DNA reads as TGTGCCTGGAGTGTTGGGAGGGTTGGCTACACCTTC. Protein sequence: CAWSVGRVGYTF.

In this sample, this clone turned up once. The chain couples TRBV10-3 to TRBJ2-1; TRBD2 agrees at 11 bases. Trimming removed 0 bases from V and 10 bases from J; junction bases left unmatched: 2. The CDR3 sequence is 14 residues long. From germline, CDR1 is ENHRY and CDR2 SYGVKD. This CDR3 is CAISESASGGEQFF. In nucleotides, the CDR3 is TGTGCCATCAGTGAGTCAGCTAGCGGGGGGGAGCAGTTCTTC.

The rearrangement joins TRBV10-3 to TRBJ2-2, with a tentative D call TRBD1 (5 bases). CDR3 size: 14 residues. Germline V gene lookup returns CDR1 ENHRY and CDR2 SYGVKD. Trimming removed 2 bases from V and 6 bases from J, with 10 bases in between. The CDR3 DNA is TGTGCCATCAGTGAGCTAGGGGTGGCCGGGGAGCTGTTTTTT. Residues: CAISELGVAGELFF.

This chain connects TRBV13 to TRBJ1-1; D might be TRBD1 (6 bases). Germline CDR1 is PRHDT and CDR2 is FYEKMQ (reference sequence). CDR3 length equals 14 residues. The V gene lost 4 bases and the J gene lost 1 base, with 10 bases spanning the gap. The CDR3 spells CASSSMTGNTEAFF. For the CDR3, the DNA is TGTGCCAGCAGCTCAATGACAGGGAACACTGAAGCTTTCTTT.

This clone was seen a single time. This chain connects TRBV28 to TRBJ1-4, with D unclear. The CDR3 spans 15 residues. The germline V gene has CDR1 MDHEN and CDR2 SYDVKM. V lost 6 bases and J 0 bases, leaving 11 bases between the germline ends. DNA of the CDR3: TGTGCCAGCAGACTAGGCCCTACAACTAATGAAAAACTGTTTTTT. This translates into CASRLGPTTNEKLFF.

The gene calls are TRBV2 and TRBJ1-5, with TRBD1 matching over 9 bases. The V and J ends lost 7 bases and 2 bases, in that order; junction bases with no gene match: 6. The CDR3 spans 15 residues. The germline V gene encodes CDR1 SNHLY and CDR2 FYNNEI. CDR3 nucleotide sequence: TGTGCCAGCACCTGGACAGGGGAAGGCAATCAGCCCCAGCATTTT. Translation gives CASTWTGEGNQPQHF.

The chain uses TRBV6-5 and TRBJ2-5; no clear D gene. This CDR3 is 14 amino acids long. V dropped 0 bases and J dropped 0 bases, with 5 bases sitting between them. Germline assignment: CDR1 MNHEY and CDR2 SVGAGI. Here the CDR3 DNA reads TGTGCCAGCAGTTACTCCCGGTACCAAGAGACCCAGTACTTC. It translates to CASSYSRYQETQYF.

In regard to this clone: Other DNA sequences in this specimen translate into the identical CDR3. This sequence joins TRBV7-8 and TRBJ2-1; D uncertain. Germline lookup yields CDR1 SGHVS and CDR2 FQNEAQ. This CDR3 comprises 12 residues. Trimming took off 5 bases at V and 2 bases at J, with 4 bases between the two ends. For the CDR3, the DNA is TGTGCCAGCAGCCCTACCTACAATGAGCAGTTCTTC. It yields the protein CASSPTYNEQFF. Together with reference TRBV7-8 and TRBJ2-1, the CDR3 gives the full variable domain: GAGVSQSPRYKVAKRGQDVALRCDPISGHVSLFWYQQALGQGPEFLTYFQNEAQLDKSGLPSDRFFAERPEGSVSTLKIQRTQQEDSAVYLCASSPTYNEQFFGPGTRLTVL.

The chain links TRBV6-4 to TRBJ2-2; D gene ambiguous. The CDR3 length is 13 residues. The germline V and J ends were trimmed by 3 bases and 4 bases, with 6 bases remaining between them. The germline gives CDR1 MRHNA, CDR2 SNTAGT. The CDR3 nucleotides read TGTGCCAGCAGTGAAACAACCACCGGGGAGCTGTTTTTT. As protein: CASSETTTGELFF.

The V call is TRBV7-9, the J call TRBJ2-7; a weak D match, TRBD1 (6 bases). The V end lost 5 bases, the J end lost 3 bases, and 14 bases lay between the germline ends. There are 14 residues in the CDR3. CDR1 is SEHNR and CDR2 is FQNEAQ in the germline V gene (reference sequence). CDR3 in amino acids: CASSPQGTYYEQYF. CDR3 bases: TGTGCCAGCAGCCCGCAGGGGACATACTACGAGCAGTACTTC.

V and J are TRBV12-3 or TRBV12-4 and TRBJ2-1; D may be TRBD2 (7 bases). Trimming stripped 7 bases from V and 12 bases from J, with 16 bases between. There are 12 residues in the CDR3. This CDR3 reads CASIGGHLGQFF. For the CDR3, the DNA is TGTGCCAGCATCGGGGGGCATCTAGGGCAGTTCTTC.

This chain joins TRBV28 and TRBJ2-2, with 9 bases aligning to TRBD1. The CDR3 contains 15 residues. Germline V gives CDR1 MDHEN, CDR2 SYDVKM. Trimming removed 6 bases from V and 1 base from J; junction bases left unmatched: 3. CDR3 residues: CASRTGQGNTGELFF. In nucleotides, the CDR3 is TGTGCCAGCAGAACGGGACAGGGGAACACCGGGGAGCTGTTTTTT.

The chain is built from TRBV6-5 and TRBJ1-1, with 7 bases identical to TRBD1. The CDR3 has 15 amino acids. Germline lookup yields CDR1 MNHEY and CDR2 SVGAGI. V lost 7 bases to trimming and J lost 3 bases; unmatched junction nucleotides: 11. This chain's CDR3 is CASMGTDRRYTEAFF. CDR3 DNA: TGTGCCAGCATGGGGACAGACAGAAGGTACACTGAAGCTTTCTTT.

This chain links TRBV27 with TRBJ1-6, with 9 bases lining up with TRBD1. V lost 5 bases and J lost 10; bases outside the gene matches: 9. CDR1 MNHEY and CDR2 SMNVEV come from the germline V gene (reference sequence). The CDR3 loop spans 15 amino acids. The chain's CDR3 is CASSEGDRAGSPLHF. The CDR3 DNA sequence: TGTGCCAGCAGTGAAGGGGACAGGGCAGGATCACCCCTCCACTTT.

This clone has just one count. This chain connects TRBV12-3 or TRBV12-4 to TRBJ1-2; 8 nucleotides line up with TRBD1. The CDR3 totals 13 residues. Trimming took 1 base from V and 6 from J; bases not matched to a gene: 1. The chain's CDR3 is CASSLGRGHGYTF. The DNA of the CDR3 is TGTGCCAGCAGTTTAGGCAGGGGGCATGGCTACACCTTC.

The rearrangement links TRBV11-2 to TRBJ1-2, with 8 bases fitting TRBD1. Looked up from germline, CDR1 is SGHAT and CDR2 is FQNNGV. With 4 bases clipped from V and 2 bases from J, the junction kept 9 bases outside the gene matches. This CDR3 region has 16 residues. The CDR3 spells CASSSLRQGWNYGYTF. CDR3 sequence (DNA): TGTGCCAGCAGCTCCCTCAGACAGGGGTGGAACTATGGCTACACCTTC.

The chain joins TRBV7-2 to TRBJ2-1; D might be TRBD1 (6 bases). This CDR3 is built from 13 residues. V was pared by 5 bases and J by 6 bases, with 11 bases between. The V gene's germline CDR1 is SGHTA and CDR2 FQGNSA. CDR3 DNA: TGTGCCAGCAGCCGCAGAGGGGGCAATGAGCAGTTCTTC. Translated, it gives CASSRRGGNEQFF.

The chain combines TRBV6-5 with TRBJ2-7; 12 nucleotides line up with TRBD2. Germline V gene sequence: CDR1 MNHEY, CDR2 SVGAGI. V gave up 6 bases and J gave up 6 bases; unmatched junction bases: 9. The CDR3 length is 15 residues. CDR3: CASRPGTSGLGEQYF. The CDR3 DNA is TGTGCCAGCAGGCCCGGGACTAGCGGGCTTGGCGAGCAGTACTTC.

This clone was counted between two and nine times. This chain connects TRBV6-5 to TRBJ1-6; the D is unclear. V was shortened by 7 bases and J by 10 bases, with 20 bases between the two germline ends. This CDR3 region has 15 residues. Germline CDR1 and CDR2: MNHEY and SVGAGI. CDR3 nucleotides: TGTGCCAGCACTTCAAATGGAGGGAGTAACTCACCCCTCCACTTT. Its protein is CASTSNGGSNSPLHF.

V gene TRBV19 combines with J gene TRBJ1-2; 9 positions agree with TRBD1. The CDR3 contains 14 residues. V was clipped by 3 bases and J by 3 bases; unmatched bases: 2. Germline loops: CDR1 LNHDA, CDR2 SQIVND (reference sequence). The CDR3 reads CASSMGQGYYGYTF. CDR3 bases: TGTGCCAGTAGTATGGGACAGGGCTACTATGGCTACACCTTC.

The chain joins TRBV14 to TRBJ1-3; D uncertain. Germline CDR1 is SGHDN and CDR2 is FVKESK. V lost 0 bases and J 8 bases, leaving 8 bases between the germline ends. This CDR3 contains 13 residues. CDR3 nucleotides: TGTGCCAGCAGCCAAGACGTGGGAGACACCATATATTTT. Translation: CASSQDVGDTIYF.

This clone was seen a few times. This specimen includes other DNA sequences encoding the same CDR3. The CDR3: CASSLGPSYEQYF. The CDR3 DNA reads TGTGCCAGCAGCTTAGGTCCGTCCTACGAGCAGTACTTC. V usage is TRBV11-2 and J usage is TRBJ2-7; D gene uncertain. The CDR3 is 13 amino acids. Germline V gene data show CDR1 as SGHAT and CDR2 as FQNNGV. Trimming cost V 1 base and J 1 base, with 5 bases left between them.

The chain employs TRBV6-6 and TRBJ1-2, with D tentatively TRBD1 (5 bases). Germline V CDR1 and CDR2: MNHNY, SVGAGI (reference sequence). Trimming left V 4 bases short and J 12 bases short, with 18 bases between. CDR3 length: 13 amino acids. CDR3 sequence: CASSWGGEQADTF. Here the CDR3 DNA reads TGTGCCAGCAGTTGGGGAGGGGAACAGGCTGACACCTTC.